Here is one T cell receptor (beta chain) with its context. This clonotype was seen repeatedly, ten times or more. Its antigen is not yet known. It has no much larger one-base neighbor in the sample; base qualities were not kept. Taken from the germline V gene, the CDR1 and CDR2 loops are SGHNT and YENEEA. Trimming takes 7 bases off V and 4 bases off J; junction bases not matched to a gene: 9. From cysteine to phenylalanine, the CDR3 is 15 amino acids long. The CDR3 DNA has 45 bases and is translated from base 1. The data derive from a study of breast tumors, draining lymph nodes, adjacent tissues (dated by TCRdb to 2016 to 2018). Turning to the overall study: In breast cancer patients, the study compared the TCR beta repertoires of tumor, adjacent nontumor tissue and axillary lymph nodes. In human breast cancer, the study set out to evaluate how tumor, surrounding tissue and draining lymph node repertoires relate to one another and whether T cells may move between these sites.

The axillary draining lymph nodes of breast cancer patients were the source of the lymph node samples. TCRdb lists the instrument as Illumina HiSeq 2000. Multiplex PCR amplification was used to build the TCR beta chain libraries. The amplified TCR beta chain products were analyzed by high-throughput sequencing. TCRdb took the public reads, trimmed them with fastp at Q25, ran MiXCR for clone calling and kept in-frame beta chains. Each record represents a unique CDR3 protein, reported with the most common genes and DNA among its rows. In all, the sample holds over 150,000 distinct CDR3 sequences, and roughly 30% of those were seen once. 3.5% to 4.5% of the sample is in the top ten clones. General findings and caveats noted by the study authors: Tumors showed preferential V and J gene usage, and their T-cell repertoire diversity fell below that of lymph nodes yet above that of nontumor tissue. Tumor and nontumor tissue repertoires were significantly more similar in luminal-like than in basal-like breast cancer. The conclusion that tumor T cells originate in lymph nodes was presented as consistent with a hypothesis rather than as directly demonstrated. The data were judged consistent with most tumor T cells deriving from the lymph node and then expanding within tumor tissue.

The rearrangement combines TRBV11-3 with TRBJ2-2; 7 bases in the junction line up with TRBD1. The sequencing input was axillary lymph node tissue. This clonotype was obtained from a female donor with breast cancer. Some clones in this sample may be carry-over from other donors' samples. The CDR3 region has the sequence CASTIGGSSTGELFF. The bases read TGTGCCAGCACCATAGGGGGCTCTAGCACCGGGGAGCTGTTTTTT.